Listed below are T cell receptor beta chains from one sample, sequenced in a study of T cell changes during pregnancy in multiple sclerosis. Measured with immunoSEQ multiplex PCR; TCRdb has only the in-frame clones, and not every one. Altogether 70,000 to 80,000 clones are present, around 85% being singletons, with the ten largest covering approximately 3.4%. The sample consisted of peripheral blood, taken before pregnancy. These TCRs come from a female donor with multiple sclerosis, enrolled in a pregnancy study. CDR3s include the opening cysteine and the closing phenylalanine or tryptophan. Fields, in order: D gene, J gene, clone size, V gene, CDR3 DNA, CDR3 protein. D genes are given only for firm matches. The size of a clone is reported for some rows only, either as once, few or many, or as a class for expanded clones.

NA	TRBJ1-1	NA	TRBV29-1	TGCAGCGTTCATCACAGGACAAGGAACACTGAAGCTTTCTTT	CSVHHRTRNTEAFF
NA	TRBJ1-3	NA	TRBV29-1	TGCAGCGTGCAAACCGGGGCAGGGGCAGGAAACACCATATATTTT	CSVQTGAGAGNTIYF
TRBD1	TRBJ1-1	NA	TRBV27	TGTGCCAGCAGCTCCAGGACAGGGTCCTACACTGAAGCTTTCTTT	CASSSRTGSYTEAFF
NA	TRBJ1-1	NA	TRBV5-5	TGTGCCAGCAGCTTGGAGAGGAACACTGAAGCTTTCTTT	CASSLERNTEAFF
TRBD2	TRBJ2-5	once	TRBV11-2	TGTGCCAGCAGCCCCACTAGCGGGAGGAGGGAGACCCAGTACTTC	CASSPTSGRRETQYF
NA	TRBJ2-1	NA	TRBV30	TGTGCCTGGAGTTGGGTAGCGGACGTCTGGTCCTACAATGAGCAGTTCTTC	CAWSWVADVWSYNEQFF
NA	TRBJ1-3	few	TRBV18	TGTGCCAGCTCACCGGAGAACCACCAGGGCACCATATATTTT	CASSPENHQGTIYF
TRBD1	TRBJ2-1	NA	TRBV28	TGTGCCAGCAGTCCTTTTGGACAGGAGTACAATGAGCAGTTCTTC	CASSPFGQEYNEQFF
NA	TRBJ2-3	NA	TRBV7-2	TGTGCCAGCAGCGCTGGTCAGGGTAGCACAGATACGCAGTATTTT	CASSAGQGSTDTQYF
TRBD1	TRBJ1-1	NA	TRBV7-9	TGTGCCAGCAGTCGTACCGGGACAGGGGCTTTCTTT	CASSRTGTGAFF
TRBD2	TRBJ2-7	NA	TRBV11-2	TGTGCCAGCAGCTTCCAGACTAGCGGATCCTACGAGCAGTACTTC	CASSFQTSGSYEQYF
NA	TRBJ2-7	NA	TRBV7-9	TGTGCCAGCAGCTTACTTGGAGGGGGCAGAGACGAGCAGTACTTC	CASSLLGGGRDEQYF
NA	TRBJ2-3	NA	TRBV7-9	TGTGCCAGCAGCGCCCCACTAGAGTCATCCGCAGATACGCAGTATTTT	CASSAPLESSADTQYF
NA	TRBJ2-7	once	TRBV9	TGTGCCAGCAGCGTAGGGACAGAAGTAGCCTACGAGCAGTACTTC	CASSVGTEVAYEQYF
NA	TRBJ1-4	once	TRBV7-9	TGTGCCAGCAGCTTAGGGACAGCTTATAATGAAAAACTGTTTTTT	CASSLGTAYNEKLFF
TRBD2	TRBJ2-1	NA	TRBV15	TGTGCCACCAGCACAAGGACTAGCGGGAGTCTCTACAATGAGCAGTTCTTC	CATSTRTSGSLYNEQFF
TRBD2	TRBJ2-1	NA	TRBV9	TGTGCCAGCAGCCTAGCGGGAGGCGAGCAGTTCTTC	CASSLAGGEQFF
TRBD2	TRBJ2-3	NA	TRBV6-1	TGTGCCAGCAGTGATCTAGCGGGGGGGGGCACAGATACGCAGTATTTT	CASSDLAGGGTDTQYF
NA	TRBJ1-1	NA	TRBV5-1	TGCGCCAGCAGCTATGGCGGGGAGGACACTGAAGCTTTCTTT	CASSYGGEDTEAFF
NA	TRBJ2-3	NA	TRBV5-4	TGTGCCAGCACAGGCGTGGGTCCAGATACGCAGTATTTT	CASTGVGPDTQYF
NA	TRBJ1-5	NA	TRBV5-1	TGCGCCAGCAGCGAACATCAGGCCCGGGGAAATCAGCCCCAGCATTTT	CASSEHQARGNQPQHF
TRBD2	TRBJ2-1	NA	TRBV7-6	TGTGCCAGCGGACCCCGGGTAGCGGGAGTAAATGAGCAGTTCTTC	CASGPRVAGVNEQFF
TRBD1	TRBJ1-2	NA	TRBV6-1	TGTGCCACGTTTAAGACAGGGCTTCATGGCTACACCTTC	CATFKTGLHGYTF
TRBD2	TRBJ2-7	NA	TRBV19	TGTGCCAGTACCCCGACTAGCGGGGCGACTGAGCAGTACTTC	CASTPTSGATEQYF
TRBD1	TRBJ1-1	few	TRBV6-1	TGTGCCAGCCTTTGGGACAGGGGAGTCACTGAAGCTTTCTTT	CASLWDRGVTEAFF
TRBD1	TRBJ1-2	NA	TRBV27	TGTGCCAGCAGTTTATCGTATAGTTGGGCAGGGGGCTTTGGGGGGGCTAACTATGGCTACACCTTC	CASSLSYSWAGGFGGANYGYTF
TRBD1	TRBJ1-4	NA	TRBV6-1	TGTGCCAGCAGTGAAAGGGACAGGAGGGCAACTAATGAAAAACTGTTTTTT	CASSERDRRATNEKLFF
TRBD2	TRBJ2-2	few	TRBV29-1	TGCAGCGTACGTCGCGGGGGGAGTCTCGACACCGGGGAGCTGTTTTTT	CSVRRGGSLDTGELFF
NA	TRBJ1-6	NA	TRBV5-1	TGCGCCAGCAGCTTGGTTGCAGGGCGCCAGAATTCACCCCTCCACTTT	CASSLVAGRQNSPLHF
TRBD1	TRBJ2-2	once	TRBV5-1	TGCGCCAGCAGCCTAACAGGGGTGGACACCGGGGAGCTGTTTTTT	CASSLTGVDTGELFF
TRBD1	TRBJ2-4	NA	TRBV4-1	TGCGCCAGCAGCCAAGATCGGAGACAGGGCCTAGCCAAAAACATTCAGTACTTC	CASSQDRRQGLAKNIQYF
TRBD1	TRBJ2-7	NA	TRBV29-1	TGCAGCGTTGTGTCGACAGGGGATTACGAGCAGTACTTC	CSVVSTGDYEQYF
TRBD2	TRBJ2-1	NA	TRBV7-3	TGTGCCAGCAGCTTAGGGACTAGCGGGGAAGAGGAGCAGTTCTTC	CASSLGTSGEEEQFF
TRBD2	TRBJ2-1	NA	TRBV27	TGTGCCAGCAGTATGGAGGCGGGAGCTGAGCAGTTCTTC	CASSMEAGAEQFF
NA	TRBJ2-5	NA	TRBV18	TGTGCCAGCTCACCATCCGGGTCACAAGAGACCCAGTACTTC	CASSPSGSQETQYF
TRBD1	TRBJ2-7	NA	TRBV29-1	TGCAGCGTTGGGGCAGGGGGTTCCGAGCAGTACTTC	CSVGAGGSEQYF
NA	TRBJ2-1	NA	TRBV11-3	TGTGCCAGCAGCCGCAAGGGCAGAGCGGCGCAGTTCTTC	CASSRKGRAAQFF
TRBD1	TRBJ1-2	NA	TRBV9	TGTGCCAGCAGCGACCGGGACAGGGGTGGAGGCTACACCTTC	CASSDRDRGGGYTF
NA	TRBJ1-1	NA	TRBV2	TGTGCCAGCAGTTCAACGGGGGTTGAAGCTTTCTTT	CASSSTGVEAFF
NA	TRBJ2-1	NA	TRBV5-1	TGCGCCAGCGTACACAGACCGAGCTCCTACAATGAGCAGTTCTTC	CASVHRPSSYNEQFF
NA	TRBJ1-5	once	TRBV18	TGTGCCAGCTCTCCTGCGGGGGCGCGCGGCAATCAGCCCCAGCATTTT	CASSPAGARGNQPQHF
TRBD1	TRBJ1-1	NA	TRBV27	TGTGCCAGCAGCCAAATCGGGACAGATGAAGCTTTCTTT	CASSQIGTDEAFF
TRBD1	TRBJ2-7	NA	TRBV29-1	TGCAGCATCCGGGACAGGGCGTACGAGCAGTACTTC	CSIRDRAYEQYF
NA	TRBJ1-4	NA	TRBV30	TGTGCCTGGAGGCAGGGGTTTTCGACAAATGAAAAACTGTTTTTT	CAWRQGFSTNEKLFF
TRBD1	TRBJ1-5	NA	TRBV6-1	TGTGCCAGCAGTGACCTACAGGGGAATCAGCCCCAGCATTTT	CASSDLQGNQPQHF
NA	TRBJ1-3	NA	TRBV11-2	TGTGCCAGCAGCACCCCGGGTGGGTTTGGAAACACCATATATTTT	CASSTPGGFGNTIYF
NA	TRBJ2-5	NA	TRBV21-1	TGTGCCAGCAGCAAGGTGTCGCCTAGACAGGGGGCTAGGGAGACCCAGTACTTC	CASSKVSPRQGARETQYF
TRBD1	TRBJ1-3	NA	TRBV9	TGTGCCAGCAGCGAACAGGGGAACGGAAACACCATATATTTT	CASSEQGNGNTIYF
TRBD2	TRBJ2-1	once	TRBV6-1	TGTGCCAGCAGTGAAGCGGGGGGACTAGCGGGGGCCTACAATGAGCAGTTCTTC	CASSEAGGLAGAYNEQFF
NA	TRBJ1-5	NA	TRBV19	TGTGCCAGTGGAACAGGGTTTCGAAGCAATCAGCCCCAGCATTTT	CASGTGFRSNQPQHF
NA	TRBJ2-1	NA	TRBV5-1	TGCGCCAGCAGCCCCAGCGAGGCGAGCATGTCCTACAATGAGCAGTTCTTC	CASSPSEASMSYNEQFF
TRBD2	TRBJ2-1	NA	TRBV6-6	TGTGCCAGCAGTTACGGGGCTAGCGGGGCCTACAATGAGCAGTTCTTC	CASSYGASGAYNEQFF
NA	TRBJ1-2	few	TRBV4-1	TGCGCCAGCAGCCAAGATCAACAGCTAAATGGCTACACCTTC	CASSQDQQLNGYTF
NA	TRBJ1-3	NA	TRBV5-3	TGTGCCAGAAGGCCTTCGCTAACGGGAAACACCATATATTTT	CARRPSLTGNTIYF
NA	TRBJ2-7	NA	TRBV6-4	TGTGCCAGCAGCTTAGCAGAGCAGTACTTC	CASSLAEQYF
TRBD1	TRBJ1-1	NA	TRBV27	TGTGCCAGCATCGGGACAGGGGGTGAAGCTTTCTTT	CASIGTGGEAFF
NA	TRBJ1-5	NA	TRBV9	TGTGCCAGCAGCCCGGACAGTAGTAGCAATCAGCCCCAGCATTTT	CASSPDSSSNQPQHF